These 32 T cell receptor beta chains share one sample of origin, sequenced in a study of blood T cell repertoires in COVID-19. The method was immunoSEQ multiplex PCR; TCRdb's version includes in-frame clones alone and lacks a portion of them. The sample records 150,000 to 200,000 clones, about 81% being singletons. The sample consisted of peripheral blood. All receptors come from a woman of 80 years or more with COVID-19, enrolled during active disease.

The chain links TRBV11-3 to TRBJ2-1; no clear D. The CDR3 extends over 17 amino acids. Germline V gene lookup returns CDR1 SGHNT and CDR2 YENEEA. With 2 bases removed from V and 0 bases from J, the gap between germline ends came to 14 bases. CDR3 bases: TGTGCCAGCAGCTTACCTACCGCATGGAGCTCCTACAATGAGCAGTTCTTC. It codes for CASSLPTAWSSYNEQFF.

The rearrangement links TRBV11-1 to TRBJ2-2, with D perhaps TRBD2 (5 bases). Trimming shortened V by 1 base and J by 6 bases, and 9 bases separated the two germline ends. This CDR3 spans 14 amino acids. Germline values: CDR1 SGHAT, CDR2 FQDESV (reference sequence). The CDR3 sequence is CASSLDASSGELFF. The CDR3 coding sequence is TGTGCCAGCAGCTTAGACGCTAGCTCCGGGGAGCTGTTTTTT.

The V and J genes are TRBV20-1 and TRBJ2-1; D uncertain. CDR3 size: 11 residues. Trimming pared 3 bases from V and 15 bases from J, leaving 15 bases between. In germline, CDR1 is DFQATT, CDR2 SNEGSKA (reference sequence). The CDR3 loop reads CSASNSPMLFF. CDR3 bases: TGCAGTGCTAGTAACTCCCCGATGCTGTTCTTC.

The chain joins TRBV6-5 to TRBJ1-1; 7 bases are a match to TRBD1. Germline CDR1 MNHEY, CDR2 SVGAGI. Trimming at V came to 3 bases and at J to 5 bases, leaving 3 bases not matched to a gene. CDR3 size: 13 residues. The CDR3 spells CASSYYRGTEAFF. CDR3 nucleotides: TGTGCCAGCAGTTATTACAGGGGAACTGAAGCTTTCTTT.

This clone was found a few times. The chain combines TRBV4-3 with TRBJ1-1, with D perhaps TRBD1 (5 bases). Germline CDR1 and CDR2: LGHNA and YSLEER. The V end lost 0 bases, the J end lost 1 base, and 15 bases lay between the germline ends. The CDR3 is made up of 17 amino acids. CDR3 DNA: TGCGCCAGCAGCCAAGACCCCCAGGGTTTAGAGAACACTGAAGCTTTCTTT. This codes for CASSQDPQGLENTEAFF.

The chain recombines TRBV9 with TRBJ1-3; D unclear. This CDR3 has 16 amino acids. V gave up 9 bases and J gave up 1 base, with 20 bases separating them. Germline values: CDR1 SGDLS, CDR2 YYNGEE. CDR3 residues: CANTPLGPASGNTIYF. Written as DNA, the CDR3 is TGTGCCAACACACCACTTGGGCCAGCATCTGGAAACACCATATATTTT.

This clone was counted between two and nine times. The chain links TRBV5-5 to TRBJ2-7, with 8 bases aligning to TRBD1. Germline V gene sequence: CDR1 SGHKS, CDR2 YYEKEE (reference sequence). This CDR3 region has 15 residues. With V trimmed by 5 bases and J by 3 bases, 10 bases remained unmatched. The CDR3 DNA is TGTGCCAGCAGACCCGGACAGGGCAAACTCTACGAGCAGTACTTC. Translation: CASRPGQGKLYEQYF.

The V and J genes are TRBV7-8 and TRBJ2-1, with D perhaps matching TRBD2 (5 bases). The CDR3 sequence is 17 residues long. Germline lookup yields CDR1 SGHVS and CDR2 FQNEAQ. The V and J ends lost 1 base and 8 bases respectively, with 21 bases between them. CDR3 in amino acids: CASSLVGVGAVLDEQFF. CDR3 sequence (DNA): TGTGCCAGCAGCTTAGTAGGTGTGGGAGCGGTGCTCGATGAGCAGTTCTTC.

This clone has a single count. One junction end does not reproduce the germline sequence, and a read error may be involved. The chain has TRBV5-4 and TRBJ1-1; 10 bases match TRBD1. This CDR3 comprises 15 residues. The germline gives CDR1 SGHNT, CDR2 YYREEE (reference sequence). The CDR3 nucleotides are TGTGCCAGCAGCTTGAGGGGACAGGGGAACGCTGAAGCTTTCTTT. Amino acids: CASSLRGQGNAEAFF.

V usage is TRBV28 and J usage is TRBJ2-3, with D perhaps TRBD2 (7 bases). Germline V gene data show CDR1 as MDHEN and CDR2 as SYDVKM. The CDR3 extends over 13 amino acids. Trimming removed 10 bases at V and 0 bases at J, with 11 bases between. The CDR3 protein is CAMGGPSTDTQYF. The CDR3 bases are TGTGCCATGGGGGGGCCTAGCACAGATACGCAGTATTTT.

The chain links TRBV28 to TRBJ1-5, with 9 bases fitting TRBD1. V trimming: 5 bases; J trimming: 6 bases; junction bases outside the gene matches: 11. Germline CDR1 is MDHEN and CDR2 is SYDVKM. This CDR3 is 16 amino acids long. The CDR3 region is CASSRPGQGVGQPQHF. CDR3 sequence (DNA): TGTGCCAGCAGTCGCCCGGGACAGGGTGTAGGTCAGCCCCAGCATTTT. Based on the CDR3 plus reference TRBV28 and TRBJ1-5, the full variable domain is DVKVTQSSRYLVKRTGEKVFLECVQDMDHENMFWYRQDPGLGLRLIYFSYDVKMKEKGDIPEGYSVSREKKERFSLILESASTNQTSMYLCASSRPGQGVGQPQHFGDGTRLSIL.

V gene TRBV28 combines with J gene TRBJ2-3; 7 positions agree with TRBD2. V lost 4 bases to trimming and J lost 4 bases; unmatched junction nucleotides: 5. The CDR3 has 14 amino acids. Germline CDR1 reads MDHEN; CDR2 reads SYDVKM. Here the CDR3 DNA reads TGTGCCAGCAGTTCCTCGGGAGGCGCAGATACGCAGTATTTT. Translation gives CASSSSGGADTQYF.

The chain has TRBV9 and TRBJ2-1; 7 nucleotides match TRBD2. From germline, CDR1 is SGDLS and CDR2 YYNGEE. V lost 0 bases, J lost 5 bases, and 5 bases stayed unmatched. The length of the CDR3 is 15 residues. The DNA for the CDR3 is TGTGCCAGCAGCGTAGCGGGGGGTAGGAACAATGAGCAGTTCTTC. It yields the protein CASSVAGGRNNEQFF. The full variable domain, completed using reference TRBV9 and TRBJ2-1, is DSGVTQTPKHLITATGQRVTLRCSPRSGDLSVYWYQQSLDQGLQFLIQYYNGEERAKGNILERFSAQQFPDLHSELNLSSLELGDSALYFCASSVAGGRNNEQFFGPGTRLTVL.

The chain links TRBV4-1 to TRBJ1-2; 9 nucleotides agree with TRBD1. The V and J ends lost 3 bases and 4 bases, in that order; junction bases with no gene match: 6. There are 15 residues in the CDR3. Per the germline V gene, CDR1 is MGHRA and CDR2 is YSYEKL. The CDR3 DNA is TGCGCCAGCAGCCAGCAACAGGGGGCGGTCTATGGCTACACCTTC. It codes for CASSQQQGAVYGYTF.

This clone was counted only a few times. V gene TRBV27 combines with J gene TRBJ1-5; D unclear. CDR1 is MNHEY, CDR2 SMNVEV, per germline (reference sequence). There are 17 residues in the CDR3. Between the trimmed V and J ends, which lost 5 bases and 0 bases, there was a span of 17 bases. For the CDR3, the DNA is TGTGCCAGCAGTCCTCAACACCTGGAGTTTAGCAATCAGCCCCAGCATTTT. Encoded protein: CASSPQHLEFSNQPQHF.

This rearrangement joins TRBV29-1 to TRBJ2-3, with D perhaps matching TRBD1 (6 bases). Germline values: CDR1 SQVTM, CDR2 ANQGSEA. Trimming stripped 8 bases from V and 2 bases from J, with 17 bases between. The CDR3 is 14 amino acids. CDR3 region: CSTQGPTFTDTQYF. DNA for the CDR3: TGCAGCACCCAGGGGCCAACCTTCACAGATACGCAGTATTTT.

The chain employs TRBV28 and TRBJ2-3, with 12 bases matching TRBD2. This CDR3 has 15 amino acids. Germline V gene data show CDR1 as MDHEN and CDR2 as SYDVKM. Unmatched junction bases numbered 5, after V lost 6 bases and J lost 4 bases. CDR3: CASSPLAGGSDTQYF. The CDR3 DNA reads as TGTGCCAGCAGCCCCCTAGCGGGAGGGTCAGATACGCAGTATTTT.

This chain joins TRBV6-2 or TRBV6-3 and TRBJ2-3, with D perhaps matching TRBD2 (5 bases). Germline V gives CDR1 MNHEY, CDR2 SVGEGT. CDR3 length equals 17 residues. V lost 2 bases to trimming and J lost 0 bases, with 15 bases between them. The CDR3, as DNA: TGTGCCAGCAGTTACCAACTCGTCGGGGATAGCACAGATACGCAGTATTTT. It specifies CASSYQLVGDSTDTQYF.

Written as DNA, the CDR3 is TGTGCCACGAGGACTAGCGGGATTGAGGAGCAGTTCTTC. It yields the protein CATRTSGIEEQFF. The chain joins TRBV24-1 to TRBJ2-1; the match to TRBD2 covers 12 bases. The germline CDR1 and CDR2 sequences are KGHDR and SFDVKD. V shed 10 bases and J 10 bases; nucleotides not matched to a gene: 7. This CDR3 region has 13 residues.

The chain uses TRBV6-5 and TRBJ2-1; TRBD2 might be the D (6 bases). The CDR3 loop spans 13 amino acids. The germline CDR1 and CDR2 sequences are MNHEY and SVGAGI. V was shortened by 9 bases and J by 4 bases, with 13 bases between the two germline ends. The CDR3 region has the DNA TGTGCCAGTGGCGGGAAAGGTTACAATGAGCAGTTCTTC. Translated: CASGGKGYNEQFF.

This chain uses TRBV3-1 (or the pseudogene TRBV3-2) with TRBJ2-7; TRBD2 might be the D (6 bases). In germline, CDR1 is LGHDT, CDR2 YNNKEL (reference sequence). V lost 1 base and J lost 2, with 18 bases in between. The CDR3 spans 17 residues. In DNA form, the CDR3 reads TGTGCCAGCAGCCAAGGCGGCGGGGTTCGGTCCCCCTACGAGCAGTACTTC. Translated, it gives CASSQGGGVRSPYEQYF.

The chain is built from TRBV5-4 and TRBJ2-5; tentative D call: TRBD2 (7 bases). Deletions cut 0 bases from V and 4 bases from J, with 13 bases between. Germline V gene data show CDR1 as SGHNT and CDR2 as YYREEE (reference sequence). The CDR3 has 15 amino acids. CDR3 coding DNA: TGTGCCAGCAGCTTGGCGTTGGGGGGGGCAGAGACCCAGTACTTC. The encoded protein is CASSLALGGAETQYF.

This chain uses TRBV24-1 with TRBJ2-3; no clear D gene. The germline CDR1 and CDR2 sequences are KGHDR and SFDVKD. The CDR3 loop spans 15 amino acids. Trimming cost V 2 bases and J 6 bases, with 14 bases left between them. CDR3 nucleotides: TGTGCCACCAGTGATTCGTCTAGAATGTTCGATACGCAGTATTTT. Its translation is CATSDSSRMFDTQYF.

This clone was seen once. The genes are TRBV28 and TRBJ2-1; D remains unclear. The V end was cut by 3 bases, the J end by 9 bases, with 9 bases between. The CDR3 runs to 12 residues. The germline gives CDR1 MDHEN, CDR2 SYDVKM. For the CDR3, the DNA is TGTGCCAGCAGTTTGATCTCCAGTGAGCAGTTCTTC. Amino acid sequence: CASSLISSEQFF.

The gene calls are TRBV30 and TRBJ2-7; D is uncertain. This CDR3 has 14 residues. The V end lost 0 bases, the J end lost 3 bases, and 12 bases lay between the germline ends. The V gene's germline CDR1 is GTSNPN and CDR2 SVGIG (reference sequence). CDR3 in DNA: TGTGCCTGGAGTGTGTACCCACTCGGCTACGAGCAGTACTTC. Translating it yields CAWSVYPLGYEQYF.

V gene TRBV2 combines with J gene TRBJ2-4; a possible D gene is TRBD2 (6 bases). The germline V gene encodes CDR1 SNHLY and CDR2 FYNNEI. Trimming left V 2 bases short and J 0 bases short, with 11 bases between. The CDR3 totals 16 residues. The CDR3 DNA sequence: TGTGCCAGCAGTGAAATGGAGGGGATAGCCAAAAACATTCAGTACTTC. Translating it yields CASSEMEGIAKNIQYF.

This clone was observed a few times. The gene calls are TRBV5-1 and TRBJ2-5; D is possibly TRBD1 (6 bases). This CDR3 contains 16 residues. V was trimmed by 2 bases and J by 2 bases, leaving 16 bases between them. The germline gives CDR1 SGHRS, CDR2 YFSETQ. The CDR3 sequence is CASSLGGRGPQETQYF. The CDR3 DNA is TGCGCCAGCAGCTTAGGTGGCAGGGGACCTCAAGAGACCCAGTACTTC.

This chain connects TRBV28 to TRBJ2-5, with 8 bases aligning to TRBD2. The length of the CDR3 is 12 residues. The ends lost 5 bases at V and 4 bases at J; junction bases unmatched: 0. Germline CDR1 MDHEN, CDR2 SYDVKM. The CDR3, as DNA: TGTGCCAGCAGTACTAGCGGAGAGACCCAGTACTTC. Its protein product is CASSTSGETQYF.

This clone was found once. V usage is TRBV28 and J usage is TRBJ1-1; TRBD1 matches at 8 bases. The CDR3 consists of 17 residues. The V gene's germline CDR1 is MDHEN and CDR2 SYDVKM. V shed 2 bases, J shed 1 base, and the junction held 9 bases outside the gene matches. The CDR3 region is CASSLISRTGQNTEAFF. The DNA for the CDR3 is TGTGCCAGCAGTTTAATATCCCGGACAGGGCAGAACACTGAAGCTTTCTTT.

J is TRBJ2-1 and V is TRBV9, with 8 nucleotides matching TRBD2. Germline CDR1 SGDLS, CDR2 YYNGEE. The CDR3 spans 14 residues. With V trimmed by 5 bases and J by 8 bases, 9 bases remained unmatched. The CDR3 nucleotides are TGTGCCAGCAGACGGGAGGGCCTTAGCGATGAGCAGTTCTTC. Amino acid sequence: CASRREGLSDEQFF.

This clone was counted a single time. The V gene is TRBV6-5, the J gene TRBJ1-4; tentatively, D is TRBD1 (5 bases). The CDR3 runs to 15 residues. CDR1 MNHEY and CDR2 SVGAGI come from the germline V gene. The V end lost 6 bases, the J end lost 5 bases, and 16 bases lay between the germline ends. The CDR3 nucleotides are TGTGCCAGCAGATCGCAGACAGCTCAAAATGAAAAACTGTTTTTT. Its translation: CASRSQTAQNEKLFF.

The genes are TRBV23-1 and TRBJ1-5; D gene uncertain. TRBV23-1 is treated as an ORF (open reading frame) with a function not yet certain. The CDR3 consists of 20 residues. Between the trimmed V and J ends, which lost 6 bases and 2 bases, there was a span of 29 bases. CDR3 DNA: TGCGCCAGCAGCCTCGGGGAGGGCGATAAATCCCTCTTTTGCAATCAGCCCCAGCATTTT. It encodes CASSLGEGDKSLFCNQPQHF.